This record concerns one T cell receptor beta chain sequence. Assay: immunoSEQ multiplex PCR; the TCRdb copy retains only in-frame clones and omits some. The sample yields about 120,000 clones, roughly 85% seen once. The sample originates from a study of blood T cell repertoires in COVID-19. Whole-study context: COVID-19 samples from acute and convalescent phases originated in the United States, Italy and Spain. The cDNA or gDNA used as material had been derived from T cells, B-cell-depleted T cells, or PBMCs.

Trimming took 6 bases from V and 0 from J, leaving 14 bases between them. The V gene's germline CDR1 is SGHTA and CDR2 FQGNSA. The CDR3 is 15 amino acids. The chain couples TRBV7-2 to TRBJ1-2, with a possible D match to TRBD1 (6 bases). The sequence was collected from an elderly woman with acute or convalescent COVID-19. The source material was peripheral blood. The CDR3 protein is CASRQPGHPNYGYTF. The CDR3 DNA is TGTGCCAGCAGACAACCGGGACACCCTAACTATGGCTACACCTTC.